A selection of T cell receptor beta chains follows, all from one sample in a study of Ad26.COV2.S vaccination and SARS-CoV-2 variants. Clones were read by immunoSEQ multiplex PCR, and TCRdb kept only the in-frame ones, dropping some. Of approximately 400,000 clones detected, roughly 94% appear once; the ten largest clones hold under 4%. Sequences were derived from peripheral blood, sampled after recovery from COVID-19. These receptors came from a human donor who had recovered from COVID-19. The CDR3 runs from the conserved cysteine through the conserved F or W. The order of the fields is V gene, D gene, J gene, clone size, CDR3 protein, CDR3 DNA. A D gene is named only where the DNA matches it firmly. Size is omitted from some rows. Given values are once, few, many or a class for expanded clones.

V gene: TRBV6-5
D gene: .
J gene: TRBJ1-6
clone size: .
CDR3 protein: CASSYLVSVDRSPLHF
CDR3 DNA: TGTGCCAGCAGTTACCTCGTTTCCGTCGACAGGTCGCCCCTCCACTTT

V gene: TRBV11-2
D gene: TRBD2
J gene: TRBJ2-1
clone size: once
CDR3 protein: CASSSEGLAGSSSYNEQFF
CDR3 DNA: TGTGCCAGCAGCTCCGAGGGACTAGCGGGGAGTAGCTCCTACAATGAGCAGTTCTTC

V gene: TRBV6-4
D gene: TRBD1
J gene: TRBJ2-7
clone size: once
CDR3 protein: CASIRTGANYEQYF
CDR3 DNA: TGTGCCAGCATCCGGACAGGGGCAAACTACGAGCAGTACTTC

V gene: TRBV28
D gene: TRBD1
J gene: TRBJ1-5
clone size: .
CDR3 protein: CASSYHLGQGNQPQHF
CDR3 DNA: TGTGCCAGCAGCTACCACCTCGGACAGGGAAATCAGCCCCAGCATTTT

V gene: TRBV5-5
D gene: .
J gene: TRBJ1-4
clone size: .
CDR3 protein: CASSPVRTNEKLFF
CDR3 DNA: TGTGCCAGCAGCCCCGTTAGGACTAATGAAAAACTGTTTTTT

V gene: TRBV27
D gene: TRBD2
J gene: TRBJ2-1
clone size: .
CDR3 protein: CASTPGLAGVDEQFF
CDR3 DNA: TGTGCCAGTACCCCAGGACTAGCGGGGGTCGATGAGCAGTTCTTC

V gene: TRBV9
D gene: .
J gene: TRBJ1-2
clone size: .
CDR3 protein: CASSVGGSTNYGYTF
CDR3 DNA: TGTGCCAGCAGCGTAGGCGGCAGTACTAACTATGGCTACACCTTC

V gene: TRBV3-1/TRBV3-2
D gene: .
J gene: TRBJ2-1
clone size: .
CDR3 protein: CASSQEWPVGEQFF
CDR3 DNA: TGTGCCAGCAGCCAAGAGTGGCCGGTCGGTGAGCAGTTCTTC

V gene: TRBV27
D gene: .
J gene: TRBJ2-1
clone size: .
CDR3 protein: CASSLSGSHNEQFF
CDR3 DNA: TGTGCCAGCAGTTTATCTGGGTCCCACAATGAGCAGTTCTTC

V gene: TRBV7-2
D gene: .
J gene: TRBJ2-7
clone size: .
CDR3 protein: CASSLVSTRTYEQYF
CDR3 DNA: TGTGCCAGCAGCTTAGTGAGCACGCGAACCTACGAGCAGTACTTC

V gene: TRBV4-1
D gene: .
J gene: TRBJ1-4
clone size: .
CDR3 protein: CASSQDGGGLNEKLFF
CDR3 DNA: TGCGCCAGCAGCCAAGATGGCGGGGGTCTTAATGAAAAACTGTTTTTT

V gene: TRBV9
D gene: .
J gene: TRBJ2-3
clone size: .
CDR3 protein: CASSVGSGGDTQYF
CDR3 DNA: TGTGCCAGCAGCGTAGGTAGCGGTGGAGATACGCAGTATTTT

V gene: TRBV15
D gene: TRBD1
J gene: TRBJ2-7
clone size: .
CDR3 protein: CATSRNNRGLLTREQYF
CDR3 DNA: TGTGCCACCAGCAGAAACAACAGGGGGTTATTGACTCGCGAGCAGTACTTC

V gene: TRBV19
D gene: .
J gene: TRBJ1-2
clone size: .
CDR3 protein: CASSPRTNDYGYTF
CDR3 DNA: TGTGCCAGTAGTCCTCGGACCAATGACTATGGCTACACCTTC

V gene: TRBV5-6
D gene: .
J gene: TRBJ2-3
clone size: .
CDR3 protein: CASSLRFQGLGTQYF
CDR3 DNA: TGTGCCAGCAGCTTAAGATTCCAGGGCCTGGGTACGCAGTATTTT

V gene: TRBV18
D gene: .
J gene: TRBJ1-1
clone size: .
CDR3 protein: CASSPPELRNTEAFF
CDR3 DNA: TGTGCCAGCTCACCACCAGAACTGAGGAACACTGAAGCTTTCTTT

V gene: TRBV3-1/TRBV3-2
D gene: .
J gene: TRBJ1-1
clone size: .
CDR3 protein: CASSQLGRGEAFF
CDR3 DNA: TGTGCCAGCAGCCAACTTGGGCGGGGAGAAGCTTTCTTT

V gene: TRBV3-1/TRBV3-2
D gene: TRBD1
J gene: TRBJ2-7
clone size: .
CDR3 protein: CASSHEQGIEQYF
CDR3 DNA: TGTGCCAGCAGCCATGAACAGGGGATCGAGCAGTACTTC

V gene: TRBV7-9
D gene: TRBD1
J gene: TRBJ2-3
clone size: .
CDR3 protein: CAGDRGSGTDTQYF
CDR3 DNA: TGTGCCGGGGACAGGGGGTCGGGCACAGATACGCAGTATTTT

V gene: TRBV5-8
D gene: TRBD1
J gene: TRBJ1-5
clone size: few
CDR3 protein: CASSPGQSSNQPQHF
CDR3 DNA: TGTGCCAGCAGCCCGGGACAGAGTAGCAATCAGCCCCAGCATTTT

V gene: TRBV21-1
D gene: .
J gene: TRBJ1-5
clone size: .
CDR3 protein: CASSNEALQGRRQPQHF
CDR3 DNA: TGTGCCAGCAGCAATGAGGCCCTACAGGGAAGAAGACAGCCCCAGCATTTT

V gene: TRBV10-3
D gene: .
J gene: TRBJ1-1
clone size: .
CDR3 protein: CAISGNTEAFF
CDR3 DNA: TGTGCCATCTCTGGGAACACTGAAGCTTTCTTT

V gene: TRBV5-1
D gene: .
J gene: TRBJ2-6
clone size: .
CDR3 protein: CASRNGLQVSGANVLTF
CDR3 DNA: TGCGCCAGCAGAAATGGCTTACAGGTCTCTGGGGCCAACGTCCTGACTTTC

V gene: TRBV6-6
D gene: .
J gene: TRBJ2-3
clone size: .
CDR3 protein: CASRFKGRDTQYF
CDR3 DNA: TGTGCCAGCAGGTTCAAGGGGCGGGATACGCAGTATTTT

V gene: TRBV13
D gene: .
J gene: TRBJ1-1
clone size: once
CDR3 protein: CASSLAPGGRTEAFF
CDR3 DNA: TGTGCCAGCAGCTTAGCGCCGGGGGGCAGGACTGAAGCTTTCTTT

V gene: TRBV29-1
D gene: .
J gene: TRBJ2-7
clone size: .
CDR3 protein: CSVGAGLRSYEQYF
CDR3 DNA: TGCAGCGTTGGCGCCGGGCTGCGCTCCTACGAGCAGTACTTC

V gene: TRBV7-2
D gene: .
J gene: TRBJ1-1
clone size: once
CDR3 protein: CASSLTWQEAFF
CDR3 DNA: TGTGCCAGCAGCTTAACCTGGCAGGAAGCTTTCTTT

V gene: TRBV2
D gene: .
J gene: TRBJ1-1
clone size: .
CDR3 protein: CASSVAGVNTEAFF
CDR3 DNA: TGTGCCAGCAGTGTGGCCGGGGTGAACACTGAAGCTTTCTTT

V gene: TRBV15
D gene: TRBD1
J gene: TRBJ2-1
clone size: .
CDR3 protein: CATSRDRQGSGEQFF
CDR3 DNA: TGTGCCACCAGCAGAGATCGACAGGGTTCAGGTGAGCAGTTCTTC

V gene: TRBV27
D gene: .
J gene: TRBJ2-3
clone size: .
CDR3 protein: CASLGLPPRDTQYF
CDR3 DNA: TGTGCCAGCTTGGGGCTCCCACCTAGGGATACGCAGTATTTT

V gene: TRBV12-3/TRBV12-4
D gene: .
J gene: TRBJ1-6
clone size: once
CDR3 protein: CASSSLDSPLHF
CDR3 DNA: TGTGCCAGCAGTTCTCTTGATTCACCCCTCCACTTT

V gene: TRBV29-1
D gene: .
J gene: TRBJ1-4
clone size: .
CDR3 protein: CSWSPTNEKLFF
CDR3 DNA: TGCAGCTGGAGTCCAACTAATGAAAAACTGTTTTTT

V gene: TRBV18
D gene: TRBD1
J gene: TRBJ1-2
clone size: .
CDR3 protein: CASSLTGTGEIIEYGYTF
CDR3 DNA: TGTGCCAGCTCACTTACCGGGACAGGGGAAATAATAGAGTATGGCTACACCTTC

V gene: TRBV7-9
D gene: .
J gene: TRBJ2-2
clone size: .
CDR3 protein: CASSFLGGTRNTGELFF
CDR3 DNA: TGTGCCAGCAGCTTTTTAGGTGGGACAAGGAACACCGGGGAGCTGTTTTTT

V gene: TRBV18
D gene: TRBD1
J gene: TRBJ1-3
clone size: .
CDR3 protein: CASGQGAPGNTIYF
CDR3 DNA: TGTGCCAGTGGACAGGGGGCGCCTGGAAACACCATATATTTT

V gene: TRBV7-8
D gene: .
J gene: TRBJ2-5
clone size: .
CDR3 protein: CASREAEGPVETQYF
CDR3 DNA: TGTGCCAGCCGCGAGGCGGAAGGACCCGTGGAGACCCAGTACTTC

V gene: TRBV7-2
D gene: .
J gene: TRBJ2-1
clone size: .
CDR3 protein: CASSLVSINEQFF
CDR3 DNA: TGTGCCAGCAGCTTAGTTTCTATAAATGAGCAGTTCTTC

V gene: TRBV7-9
D gene: .
J gene: TRBJ1-5
clone size: once
CDR3 protein: CASSLNRDQPQHF
CDR3 DNA: TGTGCCAGCAGCTTAAACAGGGATCAGCCCCAGCATTTT

V gene: TRBV11-2
D gene: TRBD1
J gene: TRBJ1-4
clone size: .
CDR3 protein: CASSPGTGRGHEKLFF
CDR3 DNA: TGTGCCAGCAGCCCGGGGACAGGAAGGGGCCACGAAAAACTGTTTTTT

V gene: TRBV6-2/TRBV6-3
D gene: TRBD2
J gene: TRBJ2-5
clone size: .
CDR3 protein: CASSPTGLGETQYF
CDR3 DNA: TGTGCCAGCAGCCCGACCGGACTAGGGGAGACCCAGTACTTC

V gene: TRBV9
D gene: .
J gene: TRBJ1-2
clone size: .
CDR3 protein: CASSVVGAPYGYTF
CDR3 DNA: TGTGCCAGCAGCGTAGTGGGGGCTCCCTATGGCTACACCTTC

V gene: TRBV20-1
D gene: .
J gene: TRBJ1-2
clone size: once
CDR3 protein: CSAPDDGYTF
CDR3 DNA: TGCAGTGCGCCCGACGATGGCTACACCTTC

V gene: TRBV5-6
D gene: TRBD1
J gene: TRBJ1-2
clone size: .
CDR3 protein: CASSLAGGTGVGYTF
CDR3 DNA: TGTGCCAGCAGCTTGGCCGGAGGGACAGGAGTAGGCTACACCTTC

V gene: TRBV5-4
D gene: TRBD1
J gene: TRBJ2-1
clone size: once
CDR3 protein: CASSLSTGGSEQFF
CDR3 DNA: TGTGCCAGCAGCTTATCCACAGGGGGCAGTGAGCAGTTCTTC

V gene: TRBV19
D gene: .
J gene: TRBJ1-2
clone size: .
CDR3 protein: CASRTANYGYTF
CDR3 DNA: TGTGCCAGTAGGACAGCTAACTATGGCTACACCTTC

V gene: TRBV5-1
D gene: .
J gene: TRBJ2-7
clone size: .
CDR3 protein: CASSLGQSYEQYF
CDR3 DNA: TGCGCCAGCAGCTTGGGGCAGTCCTACGAGCAGTACTTC

V gene: TRBV27
D gene: TRBD1
J gene: TRBJ2-5
clone size: .
CDR3 protein: CASSLWGTGDQETQYF
CDR3 DNA: TGTGCCAGCAGTTTATGGGGGACAGGTGACCAAGAGACCCAGTACTTC

V gene: TRBV7-2
D gene: .
J gene: TRBJ2-3
clone size: .
CDR3 protein: CASSFGPPDTQYF
CDR3 DNA: TGTGCCAGCAGCTTCGGGCCCCCAGATACGCAGTATTTT

V gene: TRBV14
D gene: .
J gene: TRBJ2-2
clone size: .
CDR3 protein: CASSRYKNTGELFF
CDR3 DNA: TGTGCCAGCAGCCGTTACAAGAACACCGGGGAGCTGTTTTTT

V gene: TRBV5-4
D gene: TRBD2
J gene: TRBJ2-3
clone size: .
CDR3 protein: CASRPAGEGSDTQYF
CDR3 DNA: TGTGCCAGCAGACCCGCGGGGGAGGGGTCAGATACGCAGTATTTT

V gene: TRBV12-5
D gene: .
J gene: TRBJ2-5
clone size: .
CDR3 protein: CASVLIGAAQETQYF
CDR3 DNA: TGTGCTAGTGTTTTGATCGGGGCGGCCCAAGAGACCCAGTACTTC

V gene: TRBV27
D gene: TRBD2
J gene: TRBJ2-5
clone size: .
CDR3 protein: CASSFFRGEYQETQYF
CDR3 DNA: TGTGCCAGCAGTTTCTTCCGGGGGGAGTACCAAGAGACCCAGTACTTC

V gene: TRBV11-3
D gene: .
J gene: TRBJ2-1
clone size: .
CDR3 protein: CASSDVHGNDEQFF
CDR3 DNA: TGTGCCAGCAGCGACGTTCATGGGAACGATGAGCAGTTCTTC

V gene: TRBV5-6
D gene: .
J gene: TRBJ2-3
clone size: .
CDR3 protein: CASSLGLSITDTQYF
CDR3 DNA: TGTGCCAGCAGTTTGGGACTTTCTATCACAGATACGCAGTATTTT

V gene: TRBV11-2
D gene: .
J gene: TRBJ2-7
clone size: .
CDR3 protein: CASSLVPTYEQYF
CDR3 DNA: TGTGCCAGCAGCTTAGTCCCAACCTACGAGCAGTACTTC

V gene: TRBV19
D gene: .
J gene: TRBJ1-1
clone size: .
CDR3 protein: CASRRDYTGPYTEAFF
CDR3 DNA: TGTGCCAGTAGGAGGGATTACACGGGACCCTACACTGAAGCTTTCTTT

V gene: TRBV29-1
D gene: TRBD1
J gene: TRBJ2-7
clone size: once
CDR3 protein: CSVETGYEQYF
CDR3 DNA: TGCAGCGTTGAGACAGGGTACGAGCAGTACTTC

V gene: TRBV2
D gene: TRBD2
J gene: TRBJ2-2
clone size: .
CDR3 protein: CARRGAGTGELFF
CDR3 DNA: TGTGCCAGGCGGGGGGCGGGGACCGGGGAGCTGTTTTTT